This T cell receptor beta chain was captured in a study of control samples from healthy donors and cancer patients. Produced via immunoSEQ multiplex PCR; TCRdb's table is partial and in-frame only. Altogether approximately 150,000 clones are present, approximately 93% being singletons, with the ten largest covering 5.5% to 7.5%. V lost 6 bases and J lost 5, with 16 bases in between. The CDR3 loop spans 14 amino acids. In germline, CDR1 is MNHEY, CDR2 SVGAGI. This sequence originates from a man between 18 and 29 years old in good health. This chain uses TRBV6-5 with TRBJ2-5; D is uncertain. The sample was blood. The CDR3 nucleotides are TGTGCCAGCAGCCGAAGGGTAGTCGGGGAGACCCAGTACTTC. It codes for CASSRRVVGETQYF.